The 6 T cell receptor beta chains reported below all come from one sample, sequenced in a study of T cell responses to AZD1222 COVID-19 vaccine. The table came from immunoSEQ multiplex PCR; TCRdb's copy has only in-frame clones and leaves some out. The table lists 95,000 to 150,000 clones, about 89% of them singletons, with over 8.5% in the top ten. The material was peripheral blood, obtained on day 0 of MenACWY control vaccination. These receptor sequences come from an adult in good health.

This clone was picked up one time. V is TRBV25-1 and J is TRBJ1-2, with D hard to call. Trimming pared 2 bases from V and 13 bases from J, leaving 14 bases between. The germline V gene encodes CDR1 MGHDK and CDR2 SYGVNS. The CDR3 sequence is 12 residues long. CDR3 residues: CASSERGGSITF. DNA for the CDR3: TGTGCCAGCAGTGAAAGAGGCGGCTCGATCACCTTC.

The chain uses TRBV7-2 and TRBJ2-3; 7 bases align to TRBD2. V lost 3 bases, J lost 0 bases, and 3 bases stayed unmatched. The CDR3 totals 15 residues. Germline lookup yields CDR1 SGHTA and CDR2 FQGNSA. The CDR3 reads CASSLSSGSTDTQYF. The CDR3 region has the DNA TGTGCCAGCAGCTTGTCTAGCGGAAGCACAGATACGCAGTATTTT.

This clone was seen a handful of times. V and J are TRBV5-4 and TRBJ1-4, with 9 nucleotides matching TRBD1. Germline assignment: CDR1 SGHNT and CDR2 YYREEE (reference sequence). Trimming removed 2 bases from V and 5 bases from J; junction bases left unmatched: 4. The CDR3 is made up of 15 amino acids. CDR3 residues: CASSFGQGRNEKLFF. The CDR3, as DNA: TGTGCCAGCAGCTTTGGACAGGGGAGGAATGAAAAACTGTTTTTT.

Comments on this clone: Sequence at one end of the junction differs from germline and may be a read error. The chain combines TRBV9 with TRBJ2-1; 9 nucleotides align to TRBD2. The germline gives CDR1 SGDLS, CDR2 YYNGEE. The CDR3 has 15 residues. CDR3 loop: CASGVTSGSYNEQFF. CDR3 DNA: TGTGCCAGCGGCGTGACTAGCGGATCCTACAATGAACAGTTCTTC.

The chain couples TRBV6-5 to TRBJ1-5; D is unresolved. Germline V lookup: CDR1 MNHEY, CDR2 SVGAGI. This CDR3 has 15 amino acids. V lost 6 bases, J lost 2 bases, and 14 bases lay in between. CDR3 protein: CASSLFPPGNQPQHF. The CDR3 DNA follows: TGTGCCAGCAGCCTTTTTCCCCCAGGCAATCAGCCCCAGCATTTT.

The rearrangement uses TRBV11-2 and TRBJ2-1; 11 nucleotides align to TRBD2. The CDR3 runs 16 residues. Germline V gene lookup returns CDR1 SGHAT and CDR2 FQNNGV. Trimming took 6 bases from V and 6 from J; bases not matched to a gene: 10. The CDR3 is CASRWITSGSPNEQFF. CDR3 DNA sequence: TGTGCCAGCAGATGGATAACTAGCGGGAGCCCCAATGAGCAGTTCTTC.